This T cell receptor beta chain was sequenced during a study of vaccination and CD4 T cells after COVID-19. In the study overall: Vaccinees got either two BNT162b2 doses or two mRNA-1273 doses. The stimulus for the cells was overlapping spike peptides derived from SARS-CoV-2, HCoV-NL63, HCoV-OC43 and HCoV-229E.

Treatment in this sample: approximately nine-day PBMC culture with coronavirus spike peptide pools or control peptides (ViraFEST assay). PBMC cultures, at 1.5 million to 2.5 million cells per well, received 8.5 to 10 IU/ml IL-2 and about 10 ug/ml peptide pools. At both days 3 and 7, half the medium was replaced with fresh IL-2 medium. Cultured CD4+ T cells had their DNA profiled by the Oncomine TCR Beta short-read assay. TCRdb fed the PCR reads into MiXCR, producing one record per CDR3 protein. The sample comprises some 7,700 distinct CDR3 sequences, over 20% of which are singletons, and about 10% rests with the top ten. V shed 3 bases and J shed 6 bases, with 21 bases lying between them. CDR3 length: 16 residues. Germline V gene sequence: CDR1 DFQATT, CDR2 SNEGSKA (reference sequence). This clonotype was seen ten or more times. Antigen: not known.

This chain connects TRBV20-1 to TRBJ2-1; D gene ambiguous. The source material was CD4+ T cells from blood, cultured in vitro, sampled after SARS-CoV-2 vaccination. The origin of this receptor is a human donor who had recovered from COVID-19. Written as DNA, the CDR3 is TGCAGTGCTAGGCTCCCATCCTCGCGAAGACGCAATGAGCAGTTCTTC. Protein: CSARLPSSRRRNEQFF.